The clone carrying this TCR beta chain was counted ten times or more. Per germline, CDR1 SGHDT and CDR2 YYEEEE. V lost 4 bases to trimming and J lost 3 bases, with 13 bases between them. The CDR3 extends over 14 amino acids. This entry belongs to a study of T cells in Graves' hyperthyroidism and ophthalmopathy. Duration under 3 months, a NOSPECS grade of at least 4, and a Clinical Activity Score of at least 3 characterized the ophthalmopathy patients. RNA transcripts were the template for amplifying TCR beta CDR3 regions. An initial round of RT-PCR targeting the TCR CDR3 relied on the HTBI primer set. TCRdb independently ran MiXCR on the multiplex PCR reads; one entry per CDR3 protein. Of 400,000 to 600,000 distinct CDR3 sequences listed, about 16% are singletons.

This chain joins TRBV5-6 and TRBJ1-1, with D tentatively TRBD1 (5 bases). The receptor was derived from a woman aged 25 to 39 with Graves' ophthalmopathy. Source material: blood. In DNA form, the CDR3 reads TGTGCCAGCAGCGTGCGAGGGGCCGACACTGAAGCTTTCTTT. Translation gives CASSVRGADTEAFF. Looking up the rest from reference TRBV5-6 and TRBJ1-1 gives the full variable domain: DAGVTQSPTHLIKTRGQQVTLRCSPKSGHDTVSWYQQALGQGPQFIFQYYEEEERQRGNFPDRFSGHQFPNYSSELNVNALLLGDSALYLCASSVRGADTEAFFGQGTRLTVV.